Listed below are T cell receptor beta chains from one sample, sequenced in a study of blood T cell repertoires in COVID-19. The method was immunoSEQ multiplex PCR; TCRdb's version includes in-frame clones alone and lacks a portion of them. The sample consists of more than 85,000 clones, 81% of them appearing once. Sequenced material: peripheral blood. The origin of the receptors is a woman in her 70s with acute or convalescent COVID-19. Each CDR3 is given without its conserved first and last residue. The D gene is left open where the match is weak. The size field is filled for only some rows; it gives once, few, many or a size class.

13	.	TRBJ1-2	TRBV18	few	ASSPSIEPNYGYT
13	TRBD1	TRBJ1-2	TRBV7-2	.	ASSMTGSPRYGYT
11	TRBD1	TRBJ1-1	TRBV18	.	ASSTRGLTEAF
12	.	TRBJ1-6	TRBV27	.	ASSRNSYNSPLH
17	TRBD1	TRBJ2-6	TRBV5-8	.	ASSLGQGFRRTGANVLT
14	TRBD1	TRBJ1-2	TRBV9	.	ASSVEGTGAIYGYT
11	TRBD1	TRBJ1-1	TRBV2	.	ASRNDRATEAF
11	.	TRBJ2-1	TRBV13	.	ASSLAGYNEQF
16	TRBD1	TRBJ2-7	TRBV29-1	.	SGSWDRDQCRSSYEQY
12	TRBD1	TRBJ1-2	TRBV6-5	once	ASGLGQGLYGYT
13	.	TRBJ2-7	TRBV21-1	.	ASRQKLLYSYEQY
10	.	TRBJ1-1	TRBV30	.	AWSVTRSTAF
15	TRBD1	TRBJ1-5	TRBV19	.	ASSILTADRANQPQH
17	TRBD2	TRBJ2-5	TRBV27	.	ASSLGTSGSNVGVETQY
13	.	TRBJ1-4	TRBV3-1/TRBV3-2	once	ASSQVRGRGEKLF
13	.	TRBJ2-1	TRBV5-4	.	AITKRASSYNEQF
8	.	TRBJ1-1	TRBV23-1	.	ASPRAEAF
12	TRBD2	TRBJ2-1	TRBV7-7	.	ASSLDSGGGEQF
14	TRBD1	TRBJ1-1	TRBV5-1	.	ASSLRTGGRGTEAF
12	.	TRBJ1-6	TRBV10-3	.	ATDDGGNNSPLH
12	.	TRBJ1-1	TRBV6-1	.	ASGDASAGTEAF
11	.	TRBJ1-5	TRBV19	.	ASNGQNNQPQH
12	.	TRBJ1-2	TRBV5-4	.	ASSQGRLIYGYT
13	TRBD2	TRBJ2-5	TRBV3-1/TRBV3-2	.	ASSQEVAGVKTQY